This record covers a single T cell receptor (beta chain). This sample is drawn from a study of blood T cell repertoires in COVID-19. Study information: Sites across the United States, Italy and Spain contributed samples from acute and convalescent COVID-19. The cDNA or gDNA used as material had been derived from T cells, B-cell-depleted T cells, or PBMCs.

Authors' analysis steps: Amplifying reference gene primers gave estimates of nucleated cell counts. Sequenced by immunoSEQ multiplex PCR; TCRdb stores in-frame clones only, minus some. V, J and clone size derive from that table, while D and trimming were established from the DNA sequence. The table records about 210,000 clones, roughly 80% of them present only once. The V and J ends lost 7 bases and 0 bases respectively, with 3 bases between them. The germline CDR1 and CDR2 sequences are SNHLY and FYNNEI. The CDR3 has 11 residues. Sequenced sample: peripheral blood. The chain links TRBV2 to TRBJ1-1; D is uncertain. The sequence was collected from a woman between 65 and 79 years old with acute or convalescent COVID-19. As DNA, the CDR3 is TGTGCCAGCACAGTGAACACTGAAGCTTTCTTT. Its translation is CASTVNTEAFF.